A single sample is the source of the 14 T cell receptor beta chains below, sequenced in a study of T cells in Graves' hyperthyroidism and ophthalmopathy. Regions amplified from RNA transcripts were the TCR beta CDR3 regions. First-round RT-PCR of the TCR CDR3 relied on the HTBI primer set. MiXCR was run by TCRdb on the multiplex PCR reads, yielding one entry per CDR3 protein. Among more than 350,000 distinct CDR3 sequences listed, 15% were seen once. Sequenced input: blood. Source of these receptors: a woman aged 60-75 years with Graves' ophthalmopathy.

This clonotype was detected a few times. Because it lacks the conserved phenylalanine or tryptophan at the end, this CDR3 is likely a read error. The chain recombines TRBV6-1 with TRBJ2-7, with D maybe TRBD2 (7 bases). Per the germline V gene, CDR1 is MNHNS and CDR2 is SASEGT. Trimming left V 3 bases short and J 4 bases short, with 13 bases between. CDR3 length: 14 amino acids. This chain's CDR3 is CASSETGGQYEQYL. As DNA, the CDR3 is TGTGCCAGCAGTGAGACGGGAGGACAGTACGAGCAGTACCTC.

Remarks on this clonotype: A read error may be the cause here, since a much bigger clone is one base away. The rearrangement links TRBV2 to TRBJ1-1; D might be TRBD1 (5 bases). The germline gives CDR1 SNHLY, CDR2 FYNNEI. The CDR3 runs 12 residues. The ends were cut back, 8 bases at V and 4 bases at J, with 11 bases in the middle. In DNA, the CDR3 is TGTGCCAGCTTTCGGGGGTTCACTGAAGCTTTCTTT. Translating gives CASFRGFTEAFF. The variable domain in full, completed from reference TRBV2 and TRBJ1-1, reads EPEVTQTPSHQVTQMGQEVILRCVPISNHLYFYWYRQILGQKVEFLVSFYNNEISEKSEIFDDQFSVERPDGSNFTLKIRSTKLEDSAMYFCASFRGFTEAFFGQGTRLTVV.

This clonotype was picked up many times. The rearrangement links TRBV18 to TRBJ1-5, with D possibly matching TRBD1 (5 bases). Germline CDR1 reads KGHSH; CDR2 reads LQKENI. The length of the CDR3 is 15 residues. Trimming shortened V by 0 bases and J by 5 bases, and 11 bases separated the two germline ends. The CDR3 DNA sequence: TGTGCCAGCTCACCACCTGGCTTGGGGCATCAGCCCCAGCATTTT. Translation: CASSPPGLGHQPQHF.

The rearrangement links TRBV20-1 to TRBJ1-1; 9 positions agree with TRBD1. CDR1 and CDR2 from the germline V gene are DFQATT and SNEGSKA (reference sequence). V lost 4 bases to trimming and J lost 1 base; unmatched junction nucleotides: 7. This CDR3 has 15 residues. The CDR3: CSAKGQGQSNTEAFF. In nucleotides, the CDR3 is TGCAGTGCTAAGGGACAGGGCCAATCGAACACTGAAGCTTTCTTT.

Turning to this clonotype: The germline gene is not matched at one end of the junction; a read error may be the cause. The gene calls are TRBV11-2 and TRBJ2-7, with TRBD1 matching over 9 bases. Germline V gene data show CDR1 as SGHAT and CDR2 as FQNNGV. The CDR3 length is 15 residues. The CDR3 region is CARSLLQGAPYEQYF. CDR3 coding DNA: TGTGCCCGCAGCTTATTACAGGGGGCCCCCTACGAGCAGTACTTC.

V usage is TRBV3-1 and J usage is TRBJ2-1; 10 nucleotides align to TRBD2. Germline loops: CDR1 LGHDT, CDR2 YNNKEL (reference sequence). With 6 bases clipped from V and 3 bases from J, the junction kept 11 bases outside the gene matches. This CDR3 spans 17 amino acids. The CDR3 spells CASRPTRGLADYNEQFF. CDR3 sequence (DNA): TGTGCCAGCAGACCTACTAGAGGACTAGCGGACTACAATGAGCAGTTCTTC.

This clonotype has just a few counts. This chain links TRBV5-1 with TRBJ2-3; a weak D match, TRBD2 (6 bases). The CDR3 covers 14 residues. From germline, CDR1 is SGHRS and CDR2 YFSETQ. V was shortened by 6 bases and J by 1 base, with 12 bases between the two germline ends. The CDR3 spells CASNFIAGTDTQYF. CDR3 DNA: TGCGCCAGCAACTTTATAGCGGGCACAGATACGCAGTATTTT. The entire variable domain, with the rest obtained from reference TRBV5-1 and TRBJ2-3, is as follows: KAGVTQTPRYLIKTRGQQVTLSCSPISGHRSVSWYQQTPGQGLQFLFEYFSETQRNKGNFPGRFSGRQFSNSRSEMNVSTLELGDSALYLCASNFIAGTDTQYFGPGTRLTVL.

J is TRBJ1-2 and V is TRBV7-2, with unresolved D. Germline assignment: CDR1 SGHTA and CDR2 FQGNSA. V lost 3 bases and J 4 bases, leaving 15 bases between the germline ends. The CDR3 contains 15 residues. CDR3 DNA: TGTGCCAGCAGCTTCAACCGGGTCGAGATCTATGGCTACACCTTC. Its translation is CASSFNRVEIYGYTF.

This clonotype was seen at least ten times. J is TRBJ2-7 and V is TRBV7-2; TRBD2 aligns across 9 bases. This CDR3 region has 16 residues. J gave up 0 bases and V 5 bases, and 8 bases lay outside the gene matches. Germline V CDR1 and CDR2: SGHTA, FQGNSA. CDR3 sequence (DNA): TGTGCCAGCAGCCCCGGGGCGGGAGGGTACTCCTACGAGCAGTACTTC. This gives the protein CASSPGAGGYSYEQYF.

This clonotype was seen only a few times. The chain joins TRBV7-4 to TRBJ1-1; D unclear. Per the germline V gene, CDR1 is SGHVT and CDR2 is SQSDAQ. The V end lost 5 bases, the J end lost 5 bases, and 18 bases lay between the germline ends. This CDR3 is 15 amino acids long. In nucleotides, the CDR3 is TGTGCCAGCAGCCTTCAACGACTGATGCGGACTGAAGCTTTCTTT. It codes for CASSLQRLMRTEAFF. The full variable domain, its missing parts supplied by reference TRBV7-4 and TRBJ1-1, is GAGVSQSPRYKVAKRGRDVALRCDSISGHVTLYWYRQTLGQGSEVLTYSQSDAQRDKSGRPSGRFSAERPERSVSTLKIQRTEQGDSAVYLCASSLQRLMRTEAFFGQGTRLTVV.

This clonotype was recorded many times. The CDR3 protein is CASSHDRVEDTQYF. Here the CDR3 DNA reads TGTGCCAGCAGCCATGACAGGGTGGAAGATACGCAGTATTTT. The V call is TRBV7-9, the J call TRBJ2-3; 7 bases agree with TRBD1. V lost 5 bases, J lost 5 bases, and 7 bases stayed unmatched. The CDR3 loop spans 14 amino acids. Per the germline V gene, CDR1 is SEHNR and CDR2 is FQNEAQ (reference sequence).

The rearrangement uses TRBV9 and TRBJ2-7; 9 positions match TRBD1. Germline V CDR1 and CDR2: SGDLS, YYNGEE. The V gene end was trimmed by 4 bases and the J gene end by 4 bases; junction bases not matched to a gene: 12. CDR3 size: 16 residues. CDR3 nucleotides: TGTGCCAGCAGCTCCCACCAGACAGGGGGGAGGTACGAGCAGTACTTC. This sequence encodes CASSSHQTGGRYEQYF.

This rearrangement joins TRBV20-1 to TRBJ2-1; 8 positions match TRBD2. The CDR3 contains 13 residues. Germline V gene lookup returns CDR1 DFQATT and CDR2 SNEGSKA (reference sequence). V gave up 6 bases and J gave up 4 bases; unmatched junction bases: 5. In DNA, the CDR3 is TGCAGTGCCTCACTAGCGGTTTACAATGAGCAGTTCTTC. It codes for CSASLAVYNEQFF.

This clonotype was seen at least ten times. The gene calls are TRBV6-1 and TRBJ2-1; D is possibly TRBD2 (6 bases). The CDR3 extends over 16 amino acids. Looked up from germline, CDR1 is MNHNS and CDR2 is SASEGT. V was shortened by 6 bases and J by 1 base, with 16 bases between the two germline ends. CDR3: CASSAKGGKSYNEQFF. CDR3 DNA sequence: TGTGCCAGCAGCGCCAAAGGAGGGAAATCCTACAATGAGCAGTTCTTC.